These T cell receptor beta chains were read from a single sample in a study of T cell responses to AZD1222 COVID-19 vaccine. TCRdb's table, derived via immunoSEQ multiplex PCR, lists solely in-frame clones and lacks some. The table records approximately 30,000 clones, 78% of them present only once. Sequenced here: peripheral blood, sampled 28 days after the second AZD1222 dose. All receptors come from an adult who received the AZD1222 COVID-19 vaccine. The CDR3 runs from the conserved cysteine through the conserved F or W. A D gene is named only where the DNA matches it firmly. Clone size is given for some rows only: seen once, a few or many times, or a class if the clone is expanded.

>TRBD1|TRBJ1-4|15|.|TRBV9
CASSPQQGVNEKLFF
TGTGCCAGCAGCCCCCAACAGGGGGTAAATGAAAAACTGTTTTTT
>.|TRBJ1-3|15|.|TRBV6-5
CASSSGVGAGNTIYF
TGTGCCAGCAGTTCAGGGGTAGGGGCTGGAAACACCATATATTTT
>.|TRBJ1-4|15|.|TRBV19
CASSARTATNEKLFF
TGTGCCAGTAGCGCCAGGACTGCAACTAATGAAAAACTGTTTTTT
>TRBD2|TRBJ2-1|15|.|TRBV5-1
CASSFNSGSRNEQFF
TGCGCCAGCAGCTTTAATAGCGGGAGTAGGAATGAGCAGTTCTTC
>TRBD2|TRBJ2-2|15|once|TRBV6-4
CASRGTSGGTGELFF
TGTGCCAGCAGGGGGACTAGCGGGGGCACCGGGGAGCTGTTTTTT
>.|TRBJ1-2|12|few|TRBV29-1
CSAFGTKLGYTF
TGCAGCGCTTTTGGGACCAAATTGGGGTACACCTTC
>.|TRBJ1-2|14|.|TRBV7-2
CASRPGASPWGYTF
TGTGCCAGCAGACCTGGGGCCTCTCCCTGGGGCTACACCTTC
>.|TRBJ2-2|15|.|TRBV27
CASSPRQGITGELFF
TGTGCCAGCAGTCCCCGCCAGGGTATCACCGGGGAGCTGTTTTTT
>.|TRBJ2-1|13|.|TRBV12-2
CASRAGGGDEQFF
TGTGCAAGTCGCGCGGGGGGGGGCGATGAGCAGTTCTTC
>TRBD1|TRBJ1-1|14|.|TRBV7-2
CASSLEASGTVNFF
TGTGCCAGCAGCTTAGAGGCCTCCGGGACAGTTAATTTCTTT
>TRBD1|TRBJ1-1|13|few|TRBV7-4
CANRDRLNTEAFF
TGTGCCAACCGGGACAGGTTGAACACTGAAGCTTTCTTT
>.|TRBJ1-1|14|.|TRBV18
CASSPASRNTEAFF
TGTGCCAGCTCACCGGCGTCACGGAACACTGAAGCTTTCTTT
>.|TRBJ1-1|14|.|TRBV6-5
CASSYGGANTEAFF
TGTGCCAGCAGTTATGGCGGGGCGAACACTGAAGCTTTCTTT
>.|TRBJ2-5|13|.|TRBV30
CAWSIRVRETQYF
TGTGCCTGGAGTATCAGGGTGAGGGAGACCCAGTACTTC
>.|TRBJ2-2|12|.|TRBV18
CASSREAGELFF
TGTGCCAGCTCACGGGAAGCCGGGGAGCTGTTTTTT
>TRBD1|TRBJ1-3|18|few|TRBV4-1
CASSQFQTGALSGNTIYF
TGCGCCAGCAGCCAATTCCAGACAGGGGCCCTCTCTGGAAACACCATATATTTT
>TRBD2|TRBJ2-2|15|few|TRBV4-1
CASSQDSGGAGELFF
TGCGCCAGCAGCCAAGATAGCGGGGGGGCCGGGGAGCTGTTTTTT
>.|TRBJ2-3|16|medium-sized|TRBV10-3
CAISVSQGTRTDTQYF
TGTGCCATCAGTGTATCGCAGGGGACACGCACAGATACGCAGTATTTT
>TRBD1|TRBJ2-5|16|.|TRBV11-3
CASSFAGTERRETQYF
TGTGCCAGCAGCTTTGCTGGGACAGAACGGCGGGAGACCCAGTACTTC
>.|TRBJ1-2|17|.|TRBV6-4
CASSDSPGGRGSHGYTF
TGTGCCAGCAGTGACTCCCCGGGTGGGAGGGGATCCCATGGCTACACCTTC
>.|TRBJ2-5|14|once|TRBV18
CASSPTATQETQYF
TGTGCCAGCTCGCCGACAGCGACCCAAGAGACCCAGTACTTC